This T cell receptor beta chain was documented in a study of cytomegalovirus exposure and HLA in healthy donors. Study results and caveats: Analysis was performed later, and it showed HLA-associated TCR beta chains to be more clonally expanded than equally common others. For most TCR sequences rarity was the rule, although some public TCRs occurred in many donors. For TCR beta chains, V- and J-gene trimming was later linked to a missense DCLRE1C variant.

Each donor was nominally healthy when sampled (though unrecorded immune exposures were likely). To note about this clone: The antigen is unknown.

PCR was performed using 60 Vbeta and 13 Jbeta primers. The method was immunoSEQ multiplex PCR; TCRdb's version includes in-frame clones alone and lacks a portion of them. The table has more than 80,000 clones, approximately 74% seen once. Losses at the gene ends were 5 bases for V and 1 base for J; bases not matched to a gene: 4. Germline CDR1 MNHNS, CDR2 SASEGT. CDR3 length: 14 amino acids. The sequence was obtained from a woman aged 70 to 79 in good health and CMV-seropositive. V is TRBV6-1 and J is TRBJ1-1, with TRBD1 identical over 7 bases. Input material: PBMCs. The CDR3, as DNA: TGTGCCAGCAGTCTTTGGACAGGGAACACTGAAGCTTTCTTT. Translating it yields CASSLWTGNTEAFF.